This TCR beta chain was sequenced for a study of OX40 agonist ivuxolimab in advanced cancers. Study context: Three dose-escalation patients had partial responses: one with hepatocellular carcinoma and two with cutaneous melanoma.

Produced via immunoSEQ multiplex PCR; TCRdb's table is partial and in-frame only. This table has about 17,000 clones, roughly 78% appearing once. Findings and limits, study-wide: By week 6 at 0.1 to 3.0 mg/kg, blood CD4+ and CD8+ T cells had expanded clonally. Researchers did not establish what antigens the expanded peripheral T cells target.

Regarding this clone: What it binds is unknown.

Germline V gene lookup returns CDR1 MGHRA and CDR2 YSYEKL. V trimming: 3 bases; J trimming: 8 bases; junction bases outside the gene matches: 9. CDR3 length: 15 amino acids. The chain is built from TRBV4-1 and TRBJ1-4, with TRBD1 matching over 7 bases. The sequence was obtained from an adult with an advanced solid tumor such as melanoma, head and neck, liver or kidney cancer. The material sequenced was CD4+ or CD8+ T cells sorted from blood, taken in a trial of the OX40 agonist ivuxolimab. The DNA for the CDR3 is TGCGCCAGCAGCCAGAACCTACAGGGGTGGGAAAAACTGTTTTTT. Protein product: CASSQNLQGWEKLFF.